Listed below are T cell receptor beta chains from one sample, sequenced in a study of T cells in Graves' hyperthyroidism and ophthalmopathy. TCRdb ran MiXCR on the multiplex PCR reads and lists one entry per CDR3 protein. Of some 360,000 distinct CDR3 sequences in the sample, 14% were seen once. Source material: blood. The receptor source for this set is a woman in her sixties or seventies with Graves' hyperthyroidism. CDR3s include the opening cysteine and the closing phenylalanine or tryptophan. D genes are given only for firm matches. The listing skips clone size in some rows; elsewhere it reads once, few, many or a size class.

many	TRBV7-3	TRBJ2-2	NA	CASSLIRGGTGELFF	TGTGCCAGCAGCTTAATAAGGGGGGGGACCGGGGAGCTGTTTTTT
many	TRBV24-1	TRBJ2-7	NA	CATKKVGRGYEQYF	TGTGCCACCAAGAAGGTGGGGCGCGGCTACGAGCAGTACTTC
NA	TRBV10-2	TRBJ2-3	NA	CASSSGSFSQGADTQYF	TGCGCCAGCAGTAGCGGGAGTTTCTCGCAGGGGGCAGATACGCAGTATTTT
many	TRBV6-1	TRBJ2-2	NA	CASSGSGSSVTGELFF	TGTGCCAGCAGTGGATCCGGGTCGTCGGTCACCGGGGAGCTGTTTTTT
NA	TRBV6-1	TRBJ2-7	TRBD1	CASSDGTVPYEQYF	TGTGCCAGCAGTGACGGGACAGTCCCCTACGAGCAGTACTTC
many	TRBV10-3	TRBJ2-2	NA	CAISGFTGELFF	TGTGCCATCAGTGGGTTTACCGGGGAGCTGTTTTTT
NA	TRBV19	TRBJ2-7	TRBD2	CASSIVSGSGNEQYF	TGTGCCAGTAGTATAGTTAGCGGGAGTGGCAACGAGCAGTACTTC
many	TRBV7-2	TRBJ2-1	TRBD2	CASSLSGRAHNEQFF	TGTGCCAGCAGCTTAAGCGGGAGGGCACACAATGAGCAGTTCTTC
many	TRBV4-2	TRBJ2-7	TRBD2	CASSQERLANSYEQYF	TGTGCCAGCAGCCAAGAACGACTAGCGAATTCCTACGAGCAGTACTTC
many	TRBV7-6	TRBJ1-1	NA	CATLRTDSNTEAFF	TGTGCCACCCTCCGGACAGACTCGAACACTGAAGCTTTCTTT
many	TRBV15	TRBJ1-1	TRBD1	CATSWPGQGNTEAFF	TGTGCCACCAGCTGGCCGGGACAGGGAAACACTGAAGCTTTCTTT
many	TRBV30	TRBJ2-1	NA	CALRGWREQFF	TGTGCCCTTAGGGGGTGGCGGGAGCAGTTCTTC
NA	TRBV7-2	TRBJ1-2	NA	CASSHREAGGYTF	TGTGCCAGCAGCCACAGGGAGGCGGGTGGCTACACCTTC
few	TRBV6-1	TRBJ2-7	NA	CASSRGVTTYEQYF	TGTGCCAGCAGCCGCGGGGTTACGACCTACGAGCAGTACTTC
few	TRBV29-1	TRBJ2-5	NA	CSVGWWQQETQYF	TGCAGCGTTGGGTGGTGGCAGCAAGAGACCCAGTACTTC
few	TRBV20-1	TRBJ2-2	NA	CSADTTNTGELFF	TGCAGTGCTGACACAACGAACACCGGGGAGCTGTTTTTT
many	TRBV6-1	TRBJ2-1	TRBD2	CASRAGREGNEQFF	TGTGCCAGCCGGGCAGGCCGGGAGGGCAATGAGCAGTTCTTC
many	TRBV28	TRBJ2-7	TRBD2	CASSLWTSGGPYEQYF	TGTGCCAGCAGTTTATGGACTAGCGGGGGCCCCTACGAGCAGTACTTC
few	TRBV4-1	TRBJ1-5	NA	CASSQAMTRGPQPQHF	TGCGCCAGCAGCCAAGCTATGACAAGGGGCCCTCAGCCCCAGCATTTT
many	TRBV7-2	TRBJ2-3	NA	CAACVEDTQYF	TGTGCCGCTTGCGTTGAGGATACGCAGTATTTT
many	TRBV28	TRBJ2-5	TRBD1	CASSSGGLETQYF	TGTGCCAGCAGTTCAGGGGGCTTGGAGACCCAGTACTTC
many	TRBV20-1	TRBJ2-7	NA	CSAPRHQGGEQYF	TGCAGTGCCCCAAGACACCAGGGGGGCGAGCAGTACTTC
many	TRBV12-5	TRBJ2-1	TRBD2	CASGLVHLAGVGNEQFF	TGTGCTAGTGGTTTGGTACATCTAGCGGGAGTTGGCAATGAGCAGTTCTTC
few	TRBV9	TRBJ2-4	TRBD2	CASSAGTSGRAVSKNIQYF	TGTGCCAGCAGCGCAGGGACTAGCGGGAGGGCCGTGTCCAAAAACATTCAGTACTTC
few	TRBV19	TRBJ1-2	TRBD1	CASSATGDRNGYTF	TGTGCCAGTAGCGCGACAGGGGACCGAAACGGCTACACCTTC
few	TRBV19	TRBJ2-5	NA	CASSVRQGETQYF	TGTGCCAGTAGTGTTCGGCAGGGGGAGACCCAGTACTTC
many	TRBV6-5	TRBJ2-7	TRBD2	CASSYSSGGSYEQYF	TGTGCCAGCAGTTACTCGTCGGGAGGCTCCTACGAGCAGTACTTC
many	TRBV11-2	TRBJ2-7	TRBD2	CASSRRLAGVNEQYF	TGTGCCAGCAGCCGAAGACTAGCGGGAGTCAACGAGCAGTACTTC
NA	TRBV6-2/TRBV6-3	TRBJ2-4	NA	CASSYSSVAKNIQYF	TGTGCCAGCAGTTACTCGAGTGTAGCCAAAAACATTCAGTACTTC
NA	TRBV5-4	TRBJ2-7	NA	CASSLGLVSSYEQYF	TGTGCCAGCAGCTTGGGACTGGTGAGCTCCTACGAGCAGTACTTC
few	TRBV24-1	TRBJ2-7	TRBD2	CATSEATSGRVDEQYF	TGTGCCACCAGTGAGGCGACTAGCGGGAGAGTTGACGAGCAGTACTTC
many	TRBV30	TRBJ1-1	NA	CAWSVRGATEAFF	TGTGCCTGGAGTGTACGAGGGGCCACTGAAGCTTTCTTT
many	TRBV12-3/TRBV12-4	TRBJ2-1	NA	CASSLGGSRGNEQFF	TGTGCCAGCAGTTTAGGTGGGAGCAGGGGTAATGAGCAGTTCTTC
many	TRBV28	TRBJ2-3	TRBD2	CASSLRVREVLDTQYF	TGTGCCAGCAGTTTAAGGGTTCGGGAGGTCCTAGATACGCAGTATTTT
many	TRBV7-2	TRBJ2-3	NA	CASGRDRAYRTDTQYF	TGTGCCAGCGGCCGGGACCGCGCCTATCGCACAGATACGCAGTATTTT
few	TRBV19	TRBJ1-2	NA	CASRRADNYGYTF	TGTGCCAGTAGAAGGGCGGACAACTATGGCTACACCTTC
many	TRBV20-1	TRBJ2-7	NA	CSASNRPYEQYF	TGCAGTGCTAGCAACAGACCCTACGAGCAGTACTTC
many	TRBV18	TRBJ1-1	TRBD1	CASSGGGTAANTEAFF	TGTGCCAGCTCAGGGGGGGGGACAGCCGCTAACACTGAAGCTTTCTTT
few	TRBV20-1	TRBJ2-3	NA	CSASRNLPDTQYF	TGCAGTGCTAGTCGGAACCTGCCAGATACGCAGTATTTT
many	TRBV6-1	TRBJ2-3	NA	CASSEYRTDTQYF	TGTGCCAGCAGTGAGTACCGCACAGATACGCAGTATTTT
many	TRBV12-3/TRBV12-4	TRBJ1-5	NA	CASSLGAGSNQPQHF	TGTGCCAGCAGTTTAGGGGCGGGTAGCAATCAGCCCCAGCATTTT
many	TRBV30	TRBJ2-7	TRBD1	CAWSVGQGDEQYF	TGTGCCTGGAGTGTGGGACAGGGAGACGAGCAGTACTTC
few	TRBV19	TRBJ1-1	NA	CARDPGWGAEAFF	TGTGCCAGGGATCCGGGTTGGGGCGCTGAAGCTTTCTTT
NA	TRBV6-1	TRBJ2-5	TRBD1	CASSDLRDSIMGETQYF	TGTGCCAGCAGTGACCTACGGGACAGCATAATGGGAGAGACCCAGTACTTC
many	TRBV2	TRBJ2-1	TRBD2	CASSDHSGRVYNEQFF	TGTGCCAGCAGTGATCATAGCGGGAGGGTCTACAATGAGCAGTTCTTC
many	TRBV11-2	TRBJ2-1	TRBD1	CASSFGTGYNEQFF	TGTGCCAGCAGCTTCGGGACAGGGTACAATGAGCAGTTCTTC
NA	TRBV5-4	TRBJ2-5	TRBD2	CASTYLGGSEETQYF	TGTGCCAGCACCTACCTGGGGGGGAGCGAAGAGACCCAGTACTTC
many	TRBV10-1	TRBJ2-1	NA	CASSESSLPSYNEQFF	TGCGCCAGCAGTGAGTCTTCACTCCCCTCCTACAATGAGCAGTTCTTC
many	TRBV20-1	TRBJ2-7	NA	CSASARDTSYEQYF	TGCAGTGCTTCCGCCCGGGACACTTCCTACGAGCAGTACTTC
many	TRBV27	TRBJ2-1	TRBD2	CASSFTIAGVVSYNEQFF	TGTGCCAGCAGTTTTACCATAGCGGGAGTCGTTTCTTACAATGAGCAGTTCTTC